This TCR beta chain was found in a study of neurological immune-mediated disorders. About the research overall: Relapsing-remitting forms accounted for about 90% of the 34 multiple sclerosis patients and secondary progressive forms for 3. Study-wide points: When repertoires were grouped phylogenetically, those of 18 of 34 multiple sclerosis patients fell into one related-CDR3 cluster, a possible signature.

This clonotype came up many times. The antigen is not known. The cDNA was synthesized by means of template-switch 5'RACE, which was carried out with 10-nucleotide random UMIs. Over 170 million TCR-beta sequences, together covering 15-18 subjects, were produced by every individual sequencing run that was carried out. TCRdb reanalysed the 5' RACE reads using MiXCR and keeps one entry per CDR3 protein. The sample has some 78,000 distinct CDR3 sequences, less than 5.5% seen once. Germline lookup yields CDR1 SGHRS and CDR2 YFSETQ. The CDR3 runs to 12 residues. Trimming cost V 7 bases and J 7 bases, with 11 bases left between them.

The chain carries TRBV5-1 and TRBJ2-2; tentative D call: TRBD2 (5 bases). Input material: PBMCs. This clonotype was obtained from a woman aged 25 to 39 with multiple sclerosis. The CDR3 loop reads CASQRRDGELFF. In DNA, the CDR3 is TGCGCCAGCCAACGTCGGGACGGGGAGCTGTTTTTT.